The present entry profiles one T cell receptor beta chain with its context. Its specific antigen is unknown. Within one base of it there is no much larger clone, and no base qualities were kept. In the ViraFEST assay, PBMC were stimulated with viral peptide pools, and TCR sequencing was then used to find antigen-specific CD4+ T cell clonotypes based on their expansion. After about 10 days of culture, CD4+ T cells were isolated with the EasySep CD4+ T cell isolation kit. Two doses of either the BNT162b2 or the mRNA-1273 mRNA SARS-CoV-2 vaccine were administered to participants. None of the healthy vaccine recipients had a prior SARS-CoV-2 infection, which was confirmed by nucleocapsid antibody tests that came back negative both before and after vaccination. Each well held under 2.5 million PBMC cultured in IMDM containing roughly 5% human AB serum, approximately 10 IU/ml IL-2 and gentamicin, along with about 9.5 ug/ml peptides. On days 3 and 7, half of the culture medium was replaced with fresh IL-2-containing medium. Unless noted otherwise, every peptide stimulation condition was grown in triplicate wells. Using Ficoll-Paque Plus gradient centrifugation, PBMC were separated from whole blood and then either used fresh or cryopreserved at -140C. The overlapping peptide pools covered the spike proteins of SARS-CoV-2 as well as those of the common cold coronaviruses HCoV-NL63, HCoV-OC43 and HCoV-229E. The QIAamp micro DNA kit was used to extract genomic DNA from the cultured CD4+ T cells.

The sample belongs to a study of vaccination effects on CD4 cells after COVID-19 (dated by TCRdb to between 2021 and 2023). Regarding the complete study: Post-vaccine samples across the study were collected a median of 72 days after the second dose, with a range of 14 to 241. In both COVID-19 convalescent patients and infection-naive vaccine recipients, the study compared SARS-CoV-2 spike-specific CD4+ TCR repertoires from before mRNA vaccination with those from after it. A total of ten to eleven COVID-19 convalescent patients and several SARS-CoV-2-naive healthy vaccine recipients were included in the full study. The Oncomine TCR Beta short-read assay on an Illumina iSeq 100 was used to sequence cultures from other donors in the study.

From its cysteine to its phenylalanine, the CDR3 spans 13 amino acids. The only DNA kept is the CDR3, 39 bases in frame from the first base. The germline V gene (reference sequence) provides CDR1 DFQATT and CDR2 SNEGSKA. Unmatched junction bases come to 4, with V trimmed by 3 bases and J by 8 bases. Library preparation was by the immunoSEQ multiplex PCR assay. DNA from the cultured and isolated CD4+ T cells underwent TCR beta CDR3 sequencing. The source study handled its data this way. Non-productive TCR sequences were removed, reads were trimmed to the CDR3 region, and CDR3s of at least 7 amino acids were retained. Antigen-specific clonotypes were identified using the MANAFEST web app by comparison of expansion in peptide wells against reference cultures. To count as positive, a clone had to show expansion at FDR<0.05 compared with the reference and with all other wells, an odds ratio above 5, and a frequency above 0.1% in two replicate wells. A clonotype was called cross-reactive if it was significantly expanded both in SARS-CoV-2 spike wells and in at least one common cold coronavirus spike condition. CDR3 similarity was assessed by Levenshtein distance with the stringdist R package, and unrooted trees were built with ape in R 3.6.1. Here the immuneACCESS table is served through TCRdb, limited to in-frame sequences with V and J called. Missing clones are a known gap in these copies; in checked studies unresolved V genes cover under half, and the rest lacks a known reason. V and J calls and clone size are as listed in that table; D and trimming were resolved from the DNA. Within this sample are about 81,000 clones, with around four fifths of them counted one time only. The ten top clones hold 0.85% to 1.2% of the sample.

What the work shows at the level of the full study, not this receptor alone: The study was limited by a small number of convalescent patients and lacked early post-infection timepoints. In healthy vaccine recipients, vaccine-induced clones were almost all SARS-CoV-2 mono-reactive, with only 1 of 255 being cross-reactive with common cold coronaviruses. Marked clonal contraction was observed in both infection-induced and vaccine-induced clones at late post-vaccination timepoints, consistent with waning T cell responses.

The chain employs TRBV20-1 and TRBJ1-4, with 9 bases matching TRBD1. The input for sequencing was CD4+ T cells from PBMCs cultured with HCoV-OC43 spike peptides, taken after COVID-19 vaccination. In the paper's terms, the cell subset or site label means: HCoV-OC43 spike overlapping peptide pool stimulation. This sequence originates from a human donor who received a COVID-19 vaccine. The CDR3 amino acid sequence is: CSASGDREEKLFF. The nucleotides are TGCAGTGCTAGTGGGGACAGGGAAGAAAAACTGTTTTTT.